The next 12 T cell receptor beta chains were all read from a single sample in a study of blood T cell repertoires in COVID-19. The protocol was immunoSEQ multiplex PCR, while the TCRdb copy is restricted to in-frame clones and leaves out a portion. The data contain approximately 100,000 clones, approximately 85% of them singletons. The sample was peripheral blood. These receptors came from a human donor in a cohort sampled during active COVID-19.

This rearrangement joins TRBV23-1 to TRBJ1-2; TRBD1 matches at 7 bases. TRBV23-1 is an ORF, and what it does is uncertain. Losses at the gene ends were 5 bases for V and 6 bases for J; bases not matched to a gene: 3. The CDR3 totals 12 residues. CDR3 in amino acids: CASSSDRDGYTF. The CDR3 DNA sequence: TGCGCCAGCAGTTCCGACAGGGATGGCTACACCTTC.

The V and J genes are TRBV27 and TRBJ2-1; 8 nucleotides line up with TRBD2. The CDR3 has 16 amino acids. The ends lost 7 bases at V and 13 bases at J; junction bases unmatched: 21. Germline CDR1 reads MNHEY; CDR2 reads SMNVEV (reference sequence). The chain's CDR3 is CASTHYPQVDSGVQFF. As DNA, the CDR3 is TGTGCCAGCACCCATTACCCTCAGGTGGATAGCGGGGTACAGTTCTTC.

The V call is TRBV6-2 or TRBV6-3, the J call TRBJ2-7; weak D call: TRBD1 (5 bases). Germline V CDR1 and CDR2: MNHEY, SVGEGT. The V end lost 2 bases, the J end lost 2 bases, and 16 bases lay between the germline ends. This CDR3 contains 16 residues. The CDR3 loop is CASSYRGREKPYEQYF. The DNA of the CDR3 is TGTGCCAGCAGTTACAGGGGCAGGGAAAAACCCTACGAGCAGTACTTC.

This clone is judged medium-sized. The V call is TRBV4-1, the J call TRBJ2-7; D ambiguous. The V gene's germline CDR1 is MGHRA and CDR2 YSYEKL. There are 14 residues in the CDR3. Trimming left V 1 base short and J 0 bases short, with 7 bases between. CDR3 nucleotides: TGCGCCAGCAGCCAAGGTGGGCGCTCCTACGAGCAGTACTTC. The encoded protein is CASSQGGRSYEQYF.

CDR3 region: CASSRGWGDGPTYEQYF. DNA for the CDR3: TGTGCCAGCAGCCGGGGATGGGGAGACGGACCTACCTACGAGCAGTACTTC. The chain has TRBV5-4 and TRBJ2-7, with D possibly matching TRBD2 (5 bases). This CDR3 has 17 amino acids. Germline lookup yields CDR1 SGHNT and CDR2 YYREEE (reference sequence). Trimming took off 4 bases at V and 2 bases at J, with 22 bases between the two ends.

The chain combines TRBV11-2 with TRBJ1-3; TRBD1 matches at 9 bases. J was trimmed by 2 bases and V by 3 bases; bases with no gene match: 2. There are 15 residues in the CDR3. Germline-derived CDR1 and CDR2 are SGHAT and FQNNGV. The CDR3 is CASSFYRGPGNTIYF. CDR3 sequence (DNA): TGTGCCAGCAGCTTTTACAGGGGGCCTGGAAACACCATATATTTT.

The J gene is TRBJ1-5, the V gene TRBV7-9, with a weak D call TRBD1 (6 bases). The CDR3 runs to 12 residues. Germline V gene lookup returns CDR1 SEHNR and CDR2 FQNEAQ (reference sequence). V was shortened by 4 bases and J by 8 bases, with 9 bases between the two germline ends. The CDR3 reads CASSWGQEPQHF. CDR3 nucleotides: TGTGCCAGCAGCTGGGGGCAGGAGCCCCAGCATTTT. Complete variable domain (other parts from reference TRBV7-9 and TRBJ1-5): DTGVSQNPRHKITKRGQNVTFRCDPISEHNRLYWYRQTLGQGPEFLTYFQNEAQLEKSRLLSDRFSAERPKGSFSTLEIQRTEQGDSAMYLCASSWGQEPQHFGDGTRLSIL.

Regarding this clone: Given the absence of the conserved phenylalanine or tryptophan at the CDR3 end, a read error is likely. The DNA is left out, because the CDR3 cannot be placed on it with certainty; the CDR3 is given as TCRdb lists it. The chain uses TRBV28 and TRBJ1-2. Both ends counted, the CDR3 spans 13 residues. The germline V gene encodes CDR1 MDHEN and CDR2 SYDVKM. CDR3 residues: CASSLPGAPSKTH.

The rearrangement uses TRBV28 and TRBJ1-2; TRBD1 agrees at 7 bases. The CDR3 runs 14 residues. Germline CDR1 reads MDHEN; CDR2 reads SYDVKM. The V segment lost 5 bases and the J segment 0 bases; nucleotides outside the gene matches: 3. CDR3 DNA: TGTGCCAGCAGTGTGACAGGGACTAACTATGGCTACACCTTC. This sequence encodes CASSVTGTNYGYTF.

The chain links TRBV25-1 to TRBJ1-6; D is ambiguous. Germline loops: CDR1 MGHDK, CDR2 SYGVNS. This CDR3 region has 14 residues. V was shortened by 1 base and J by 10 bases, with 11 bases between the two germline ends. CDR3 DNA sequence: TGTGCCAGCAGTGAATCGGGAAACGGGTCACCCCTCCACTTT. This encodes CASSESGNGSPLHF. The full variable domain, in which reference TRBV25-1 and TRBJ1-6 provide the parts outside the CDR3, is EADIYQTPRYLVIGTGKKITLECSQTMGHDKMYWYQQDPGMELHLIHYSYGVNSTEKGDLSSESTVSRIRTEHFPLTLESARPSHTSQYLCASSESGNGSPLHFGNGTRLTVT.

The V and J genes are TRBV14 and TRBJ2-1; the D is unclear. CDR3 length: 17 amino acids. Germline V lookup: CDR1 SGHDN, CDR2 FVKESK. Trimming removed 0 bases at V and 1 base at J, with 13 bases between. CDR3 protein: CASSQDSRRLSYNEQFF. CDR3 bases: TGTGCCAGCAGCCAAGATAGTCGCCGATTATCCTACAATGAGCAGTTCTTC. The complete variable domain, with remaining parts taken from reference TRBV14 and TRBJ2-1, reads EAGVTQFPSHSVIEKGQTVTLRCDPISGHDNLYWYRRVMGKEIKFLLHFVKESKQDESGMPNNRFLAERTGGTYSTLKVQPAELEDSGVYFCASSQDSRRLSYNEQFFGPGTRLTVL.

The chain couples TRBV7-2 to TRBJ2-5; 7 bases match TRBD2. The ends lost 6 bases at V and 4 bases at J; junction bases unmatched: 11. This CDR3 comprises 15 residues. Germline CDR1 SGHTA, CDR2 FQGNSA. DNA of the CDR3: TGTGCCAGCAGTTCCTGGGGGGGGGAAAGAGAGACCCAGTACTTC. It translates to CASSSWGGERETQYF.